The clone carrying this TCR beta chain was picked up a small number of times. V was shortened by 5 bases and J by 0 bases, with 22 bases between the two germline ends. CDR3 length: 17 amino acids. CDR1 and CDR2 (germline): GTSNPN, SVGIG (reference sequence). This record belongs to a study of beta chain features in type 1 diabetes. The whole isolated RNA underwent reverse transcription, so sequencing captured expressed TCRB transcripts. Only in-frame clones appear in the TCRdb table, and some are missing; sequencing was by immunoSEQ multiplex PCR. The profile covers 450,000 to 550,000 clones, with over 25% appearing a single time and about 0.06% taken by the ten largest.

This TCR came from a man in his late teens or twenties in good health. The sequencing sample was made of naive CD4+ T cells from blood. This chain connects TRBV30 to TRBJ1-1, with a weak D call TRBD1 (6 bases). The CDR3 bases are TGTGCCTGGGGTTACCGGAGCACAGGGCTAATGAACACTGAAGCTTTCTTT. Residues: CAWGYRSTGLMNTEAFF. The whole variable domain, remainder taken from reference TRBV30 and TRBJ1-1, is SQTIHQWPATLVQPVGSPLSLECTVEGTSNPNLYWYRQAAGRGLQLLFYSVGIGQISSEVPQNLSASRPQDRQFILSSKKLLLSDSGFYLCAWGYRSTGLMNTEAFFGQGTRLTVV.